The 29 T cell receptor beta chains presented below share a single source sample, sequenced in a study of T cell repertoires in cytomegalovirus infection. TCRdb re-analysed the reads in MiXCR, keeping a single row per CDR3 protein. The sample lists more than 400,000 distinct CDR3 sequences; around a quarter were seen once. Sequencing input: PBMCs. All receptors come from a human donor in good health (CMV status not recorded). Some clones in this sample may be carry-over from other donors' samples.

The rearrangement joins TRBV6-5 to TRBJ2-4; D possibly uses TRBD1 or TRBD2 (5 bases each). CDR3 length: 14 amino acids. Trimming took 6 bases from V and 6 from J, leaving 15 bases between them. CDR1 and CDR2 from the germline V gene are MNHEY and SVGAGI. CDR3 coding DNA: TGTGCCAGCAGAAAGCTCCGGGACGGAAACATTCAGTACTTC. Its protein is CASRKLRDGNIQYF.

On this clonotype itself: A much larger clone is a single base away; this may be a read error. The chain has TRBV7-8 and TRBJ2-1, with D possibly being TRBD1 (5 bases). Germline CDR1 reads SGHVS; CDR2 reads FQNEAQ. V lost 4 bases to trimming and J lost 7 bases, with 17 bases between them. This CDR3 has 15 amino acids. In nucleotides, the CDR3 is TGTGCCAGCAGCTCAGCAGGAATAGGGGTGAATGAGCAGTTCTTC. It is translated as CASSSAGIGVNEQFF.

This clonotype was seen ten or more times. This chain joins TRBV6-1 and TRBJ1-1; D not certain. The ends were cut back, 5 bases at V and 6 bases at J, with 13 bases in the middle. The germline CDR1 and CDR2 sequences are MNHNS and SASEGT. The CDR3 runs to 13 residues. The CDR3 reads CASSSPLSAEAFF. CDR3 sequence (DNA): TGTGCCAGCAGTTCCCCCTTATCAGCTGAAGCTTTCTTT.

The chain joins TRBV18 to TRBJ2-7, with TRBD2 matching over 7 bases. Germline V gene data show CDR1 as KGHSH and CDR2 as LQKENI. V gave up 1 base and J gave up 0 bases; unmatched junction bases: 3. The CDR3 length is 15 residues. The CDR3 DNA sequence: TGTGCCAGCTCACCACTCCGGGACTACTCCTACGAGCAGTACTTC. Translated, it gives CASSPLRDYSYEQYF. Looking up the rest from reference TRBV18 and TRBJ2-7 gives the full variable domain: NAGVMQNPRHLVRRRGQEARLRCSPMKGHSHVYWYRQLPEEGLKFMVYLQKENIIDESGMPKERFSAEFPKEGPSILRIQQVVRGDSAAYFCASSPLRDYSYEQYFGPGTRLTVT.

The V and J genes are TRBV12-3 or TRBV12-4 and TRBJ1-1, with 9 bases lining up with TRBD1. The CDR3 has 14 residues. J was trimmed by 7 bases and V by 6 bases; bases with no gene match: 9. The CDR3 loop reads CASSRWDRVNEAFF. The CDR3 nucleotides read TGTGCCAGCAGCCGGTGGGACAGGGTTAATGAAGCTTTCTTT.

This clonotype was found many times. This chain uses TRBV11-2 with TRBJ2-5, with unresolved D. The V end lost 1 base, the J end lost 7 bases, and 10 bases lay between the germline ends. The length of the CDR3 is 13 residues. The germline CDR1 and CDR2 sequences are SGHAT and FQNNGV. In DNA form, the CDR3 reads TGTGCCAGCAGCTTAGTAGCCCGCGGGACCCAGTACTTC. Encoded protein: CASSLVARGTQYF.

This sequence joins TRBV5-1 and TRBJ2-5; TRBD1 aligns across 7 bases. With 0 bases clipped from V and 0 bases from J, the junction kept 8 bases outside the gene matches. CDR1 is SGHRS, CDR2 YFSETQ, per germline. This CDR3 spans 17 amino acids. DNA for the CDR3: TGCGCCAGCAGCTTGGAGGGACAGAAGTCATACCAAGAGACCCAGTACTTC. Amino acid sequence: CASSLEGQKSYQETQYF.

The chain combines TRBV2 with TRBJ1-1; no clear D gene. V lost 4 bases to trimming and J lost 10 bases, with 16 bases between them. Germline V gene sequence: CDR1 SNHLY, CDR2 FYNNEI. The CDR3 runs to 13 residues. The DNA for the CDR3 is TGTGCCAGCAGTGTGGCCAGTGGAACTTCAGCTTTCTTT. Its translation: CASSVASGTSAFF.

The CDR3 sequence is CASSSGAPGAADTQYF. The CDR3 nucleotides read TGTGCCAGCAGCTCGGGGGCTCCGGGAGCGGCAGATACGCAGTATTTT. The chain has TRBV7-3 and TRBJ2-3; D tentatively reads TRBD1 or TRBD2 (6 bases each). CDR3 length: 16 residues. The V end was cut by 4 bases, the J end by 4 bases, with 18 bases between. The germline CDR1 and CDR2 sequences are SGHTA and FQGTGA.

V is TRBV6-6 and J is TRBJ2-5; 8 nucleotides line up with TRBD2. CDR3 size: 14 residues. Germline lookup yields CDR1 MNHNY and CDR2 SVGAGI (reference sequence). V dropped 6 bases and J dropped 5; count of bases not matched to a gene: 8. CDR3 bases: TGTGCCAGCAGAGGCGGGGGGCGGTTGGAGACCCAGTACTTC. Its translation is CASRGGGRLETQYF.

This clonotype occurred a few times. The chain employs TRBV7-8 and TRBJ2-1, with 12 bases matching TRBD2. Trimming at V came to 3 bases and at J to 2 bases, leaving 8 bases not matched to a gene. CDR1 and CDR2 (germline): SGHVS, FQNEAQ. CDR3 length: 18 residues. DNA of the CDR3: TGTGCCAGCAGCTTTCCAGATTCTAGCGGGAGGGCCTACAATGAGCAGTTCTTC. It translates to CASSFPDSSGRAYNEQFF. Variable domain in full (rest from reference TRBV7-8 and TRBJ2-1): GAGVSQSPRYKVAKRGQDVALRCDPISGHVSLFWYQQALGQGPEFLTYFQNEAQLDKSGLPSDRFFAERPEGSVSTLKIQRTQQEDSAVYLCASSFPDSSGRAYNEQFFGPGTRLTVL.

In this sample, this clonotype turned up once. This chain uses TRBV10-3 with TRBJ1-2, with D unclear. The germline V gene has CDR1 ENHRY and CDR2 SYGVKD. The CDR3 extends over 11 amino acids. Trimming stripped 4 bases from V and 8 bases from J, with 8 bases between. The CDR3 loop is CAISVGGGYTF. For the CDR3, the DNA is TGTGCCATCAGTGTAGGTGGGGGCTACACCTTC.

V is TRBV4-1 and J is TRBJ2-7; maybe TRBD1 (6 bases). Looked up from germline, CDR1 is MGHRA and CDR2 is YSYEKL. This CDR3 comprises 14 residues. Between the trimmed V and J ends, which lost 3 bases and 2 bases, there was a span of 11 bases. The CDR3 nucleotides read TGCGCCAGCAGCCATGATACAGGGACCTACGAGCAGTACTTC. Residues: CASSHDTGTYEQYF.

This clonotype has a handful of counts. In nucleotides, the CDR3 is TGTGCCAGCAGCCAACAGACTAGCGGGGTTAGCACAGATACGCAGTATTTT. Encoded protein: CASSQQTSGVSTDTQYF. This chain uses TRBV14 with TRBJ2-3; 11 nucleotides agree with TRBD2. V lost 2 bases to trimming and J lost 0 bases; unmatched junction nucleotides: 4. Germline assignment: CDR1 SGHDN and CDR2 FVKESK. This CDR3 has 17 amino acids.

V is TRBV28 and J is TRBJ2-3, with unresolved D. V shed 1 base and J shed 2 bases, with 7 bases lying between them. The CDR3 sequence is 14 residues long. Germline CDR1 is MDHEN and CDR2 is SYDVKM. CDR3 bases: TGTGCCAGCAGTTTATATGACTCCACAGATACGCAGTATTTT. It translates to CASSLYDSTDTQYF.

V usage is TRBV29-1 and J usage is TRBJ2-3; TRBD1 aligns across 11 bases. The germline gives CDR1 SQVTM, CDR2 ANQGSEA. V shed 8 bases and J 2 bases; nucleotides not matched to a gene: 9. This CDR3 is built from 15 residues. CDR3 in amino acids: CSFTGTGGFTDTQYF. CDR3 DNA sequence: TGCAGCTTTACTGGGACAGGGGGATTCACAGATACGCAGTATTTT.

There are a few counts of this clonotype. V gene TRBV7-2 combines with J gene TRBJ1-1, with unresolved D. The CDR3 has 14 amino acids. Germline CDR1 and CDR2: SGHTA and FQGNSA. Trimming took 0 bases from V and 1 from J, leaving 6 bases between them. CDR3 sequence (DNA): TGTGCCAGCAGCTTAGCGCAGCAGAACACTGAAGCTTTCTTT. Protein: CASSLAQQNTEAFF.

This clonotype was counted between two and nine times. V usage is TRBV23-1 and J usage is TRBJ2-5; 8 bases are a match to TRBD2. TRBV23-1 is treated as an ORF (open reading frame) with a function not yet certain. The trim removed 6 bases at V and 2 bases at J, leaving 8 bases unmatched. CDR3 length equals 15 residues. CDR3 in DNA: TGCGCCAGCAGAACCGGGACTAGGGATCAAGAGACCCAGTACTTC. Translated, it gives CASRTGTRDQETQYF.

This clonotype was recorded a few times. The V call is TRBV7-9, the J call TRBJ1-5; D might be TRBD1 (6 bases). The CDR3 runs 16 residues. CDR1 and CDR2 (germline): SEHNR, FQNEAQ (reference sequence). The V end was cut by 5 bases, the J end by 5 bases, with 19 bases between. This chain's CDR3 is CASSPEITGTHQPQHF. In DNA, the CDR3 is TGTGCCAGCAGCCCCGAGATTACAGGGACCCATCAGCCCCAGCATTTT.

This clonotype was counted between two and nine times. The chain uses TRBV3-1 and TRBJ2-2; a weak D match, TRBD2 (5 bases). Germline V gene data show CDR1 as LGHDT and CDR2 as YNNKEL (reference sequence). The germline V and J ends were trimmed by 0 bases and 4 bases, with 9 bases remaining between them. This CDR3 comprises 15 residues. This chain's CDR3 is CASSQERLPTGELFF. For the CDR3, the DNA is TGTGCCAGCAGCCAAGAACGACTACCCACCGGGGAGCTGTTTTTT. The entire variable domain, with the rest obtained from reference TRBV3-1 and TRBJ2-2, is as follows: DTAVSQTPKYLVTQMGNDKSIKCEQNLGHDTMYWYKQDSKKFLKIMFSYNNKELIINETVPNRFSPKSPDKAHLNLHINSLELGDSAVYFCASSQERLPTGELFFGEGSRLTVL.

V and J are TRBV10-3 and TRBJ1-1, with 7 bases aligning to TRBD1. The germline CDR1 and CDR2 sequences are ENHRY and SYGVKD. This CDR3 is 14 amino acids long. The ends lost 7 bases at V and 7 bases at J; junction bases unmatched: 12. The CDR3 region is CAITETGKENEAFF. In DNA form, the CDR3 reads TGTGCCATCACAGAGACAGGGAAAGAGAATGAAGCTTTCTTT.

This clonotype has only one observation. Mismatch with germline at one junction end may stem from a read error. This chain joins TRBV4-1 and TRBJ2-5; 10 bases agree with TRBD1. Per germline, CDR1 MGHRA and CDR2 YSYEKL. There are 11 residues in the CDR3. The DNA for the CDR3 is TGCGCCAGCAGCCAAGGGGGACAGGGGTATTTC. Residues: CASSQGGQGYF.

The chain employs TRBV28 and TRBJ2-1; unclear D gene. This CDR3 is 11 amino acids long. Trimming stripped 4 bases from V and 10 bases from J, with 8 bases between. Germline loops: CDR1 MDHEN, CDR2 SYDVKM. CDR3 nucleotides: TGTGCCAGCAGTTCGGAATGGGAGCAGTTCTTC. Amino acid sequence: CASSSEWEQFF.

The table lists this clonotype with many counts. The chain uses TRBV7-2 and TRBJ2-3; D unclear. The CDR3 has 11 amino acids. The ends were cut back, 3 bases at V and 5 bases at J, with 3 bases in the middle. Germline values: CDR1 SGHTA, CDR2 FQGNSA. The CDR3 loop reads CASSFVDTQYF. CDR3 bases: TGTGCCAGCAGCTTTGTAGATACGCAGTATTTT. The full variable domain, completed using reference TRBV7-2 and TRBJ2-3, is GAGVSQSPSNKVTEKGKDVELRCDPISGHTALYWYRQSLGQGLEFLIYFQGNSAPDKSGLPSDRFSAERTGGSVSTLTIQRTQQEDSAVYLCASSFVDTQYFGPGTRLTVL.

This clonotype was found a few times. The chain couples TRBV5-6 to TRBJ1-2; D perhaps matches TRBD1 (5 bases). Trimming pared 4 bases from V and 2 bases from J, leaving 12 bases between. This CDR3 has 14 amino acids. Germline lookup yields CDR1 SGHDT and CDR2 YYEEEE. The CDR3 DNA follows: TGTGCCAGCAGCGCGGGACGGCTGAACTATGGCTACACCTTC. This codes for CASSAGRLNYGYTF. The whole variable domain, remainder taken from reference TRBV5-6 and TRBJ1-2, is DAGVTQSPTHLIKTRGQQVTLRCSPKSGHDTVSWYQQALGQGPQFIFQYYEEEERQRGNFPDRFSGHQFPNYSSELNVNALLLGDSALYLCASSAGRLNYGYTFGSGTRLTVV.

This clonotype has only one observation. V and J are TRBV19 and TRBJ1-1; perhaps TRBD1 as D (5 bases). V lost 3 bases to trimming and J lost 7 bases, with 12 bases between them. This CDR3 spans 13 amino acids. In germline, CDR1 is LNHDA, CDR2 SQIVND (reference sequence). For the CDR3, the DNA is TGTGCCAGTAGTATTGGGGGTAGGGATGAAGCTTTCTTT. Translating gives CASSIGGRDEAFF.

V and J are TRBV15 and TRBJ2-1, with 11 bases aligning to TRBD2. Per germline, CDR1 LNHNV and CDR2 YYDKDF (reference sequence). After removal of 0 bases from V and 4 bases from J, the junction contained 5 bases not matched to a gene. This CDR3 is built from 17 residues. The DNA of the CDR3 is TGTGCCACCAGCAGAGAGGTACTAGCGGGGGATTACAATGAGCAGTTCTTC. Its protein product is CATSREVLAGDYNEQFF.

This clonotype was detected ten times or more. The rearrangement joins TRBV4-3 to TRBJ2-1; 7 positions match TRBD2. The CDR3 length is 17 residues. Germline CDR1 reads LGHNA; CDR2 reads YSLEER. J lost 2 bases, V lost 0 bases, and 7 bases had no gene match. The CDR3: CASSQDMSSGAYNEQFF. The CDR3 DNA follows: TGCGCCAGCAGCCAAGACATGTCGAGCGGGGCCTACAATGAGCAGTTCTTC.

This chain connects TRBV10-3 to TRBJ2-2, with D tentatively TRBD2 (5 bases). CDR3 length: 13 amino acids. The ends were cut back, 6 bases at V and 5 bases at J, with 10 bases in the middle. Looked up from germline, CDR1 is ENHRY and CDR2 is SYGVKD. The CDR3 DNA is TGTGCCATCAGGGGGAGCGCGACCGGGGAGCTGTTTTTT. Translation: CAIRGSATGELFF.